A selection of T cell receptor beta chains follows, all from one sample in a study of blood T cell repertoires in COVID-19. The table came from immunoSEQ multiplex PCR; TCRdb's copy has only in-frame clones and leaves some out. The sample carries around 260,000 clones, 75% to 90% recorded once. Sample: peripheral blood. The source of these receptors is a man in his fifties or sixties who had recovered from COVID-19. CDR3s include the opening cysteine and the closing phenylalanine or tryptophan. The D gene is left open where the match is weak. Size values are once, few and many counts, or a class for expanded clones, and some rows have none.

clone_size,v_call,j_call,d_call,cdr3_nt,cdr3_aa
NA,TRBV28,TRBJ2-4,TRBD1,TGTGCCAGCAGTCGAACAGGGGGCGCCAAAAACATTCAGTACTTC,CASSRTGGAKNIQYF
NA,TRBV5-5,TRBJ1-4,NA,TGTGCCAGCAGCCCGAGGTGGGAGTCGGCTAATGAAAAACTGTTTTTT,CASSPRWESANEKLFF
NA,TRBV21-1,TRBJ1-1,NA,TGTGCCAGCAGCAAAGTAGTACGGGGAGCTGAAGCTTTCTTT,CASSKVVRGAEAFF
NA,TRBV30,TRBJ1-2,TRBD1,TGTGCCTGGAGTGACACCTCCAAACTGGGACAGGGTAACTATGGCTACACCTTC,CAWSDTSKLGQGNYGYTF
NA,TRBV7-8,TRBJ2-5,NA,TGTGCCAGCAGCGGGCGGACACTGTACCAAGAGACCCAGTACTTC,CASSGRTLYQETQYF
few,TRBV18,TRBJ1-2,TRBD1,TGTGCCAGCTCATCGTCCAGGGGGGATGGCTACACCTTC,CASSSSRGDGYTF
NA,TRBV20-1,TRBJ2-7,TRBD2,TGCAGTGCTAGTTTAGCGGGACCCAACGAGCAGTACTTC,CSASLAGPNEQYF
once,TRBV15,TRBJ2-2,TRBD1,TGTGCCACCAGCAGAGCAAGACAGGGGAGCACCGGGGAGCTGTTTTTT,CATSRARQGSTGELFF
NA,TRBV9,TRBJ2-2,NA,TGTGCCAGCAGCGTTTCCGGGCGGGCCGGGGAGCTGTTTTTT,CASSVSGRAGELFF
few,TRBV2,TRBJ2-5,TRBD1,TGTGCCAGCAGTGGTGACAGGGGGCTTGGGCAAGAGACCCAGTACTTC,CASSGDRGLGQETQYF
once,TRBV2,TRBJ1-1,NA,TGTGCCAGCAGTCGGACAGTGAACACTGAAGCTTTCTTT,CASSRTVNTEAFF
NA,TRBV12-3/TRBV12-4,TRBJ1-6,NA,TGTGCCAGCAGGGTAGGGGTTAATTCACCCCTCCACTTT,CASRVGVNSPLHF
NA,TRBV29-1,TRBJ2-3,NA,TGCAGCGCCGCCTGGGCAGCAGATACGCAGTATTTT,CSAAWAADTQYF
NA,TRBV2,TRBJ2-7,NA,TGTGCCAGCAGGGAGGCCTCCTACGAGCAGTACTTC,CASREASYEQYF
NA,TRBV9,TRBJ2-3,TRBD2,TGTGCCAGCAGCGTAGGCGGGGGGGCAGTTAGTGCGCAGTATTTT,CASSVGGGAVSAQYF
NA,TRBV5-4,TRBJ1-2,NA,TGTGCCAGCAGCTTGACAGGAGATTCCTATGGCTACACCTTC,CASSLTGDSYGYTF
NA,TRBV2,TRBJ2-4,NA,TGTGCCAGCAGAGGAGGGTTGGGAGGCCAAAACATTCAGTACTTC,CASRGGLGGQNIQYF
NA,TRBV4-1,TRBJ2-7,TRBD1,TGCGCCAGCAGCCACCCGGACAGGGCCCACGAGCAGTACTTC,CASSHPDRAHEQYF
NA,TRBV15,TRBJ2-3,NA,TGTGCCACCAGCGATCACAGACGGGGAAGCACAGATACGCAGTATTTT,CATSDHRRGSTDTQYF
once,TRBV19,TRBJ1-1,NA,TGTGCCAGTATCCCAAGGGGGAGGGCGACGAACACTGAAGCTTTCTTT,CASIPRGRATNTEAFF
NA,TRBV27,TRBJ2-7,NA,TGTGCCAGCAGAGGGGGAGGGTACGAGCAGTACTTC,CASRGGGYEQYF
NA,TRBV6-5,TRBJ1-2,NA,TGTGCCAGCAGGGGAGACCCTCTTGAGGGCTACACCTTC,CASRGDPLEGYTF
once,TRBV2,TRBJ2-1,NA,TGTGCCAGCAGTGACCAGCGCACCCTCCTCTATGAGCAGTTCTTC,CASSDQRTLLYEQFF
once,TRBV5-8,TRBJ1-5,TRBD1,TGTGCCAGCAGCCTCGGGACAGGTCGAGTTCAGCCCCAGCATTTT,CASSLGTGRVQPQHF
once,TRBV28,TRBJ1-5,NA,TGTGCCAGCAGCCGGCAAGGGGTCGGCAATCAGCCCCAGCATTTT,CASSRQGVGNQPQHF
NA,TRBV27,TRBJ2-1,TRBD2,TGTGCCAGCATACTAGCGGGAGAGAATGAGCAGTTCTTC,CASILAGENEQFF
NA,TRBV19,TRBJ1-5,NA,TGTGCCAGCCGAACCGAGCGAAATCAGCCCCAGCATTTT,CASRTERNQPQHF
NA,TRBV24-1,TRBJ2-1,TRBD2,TGTGCCACCAGTGGGACTAGCACAAATGAGCAGTTCTTC,CATSGTSTNEQFF
NA,TRBV19,TRBJ2-1,NA,TGTGCCAGTAGTATAGGAGGGGGTTCGGATGAGCAGTTCTTC,CASSIGGGSDEQFF
NA,TRBV11-2,TRBJ2-7,TRBD2,TGTGCCAGCAGCTCCCGACTAGCGGGAGCCTACGAGCAGTACTTC,CASSSRLAGAYEQYF
NA,TRBV10-3,TRBJ2-2,TRBD2,TGTGCCATCAGTCGAGCTAGCGGGAGAGGTGCCGGGGAGCTGTTTTTT,CAISRASGRGAGELFF
NA,TRBV6-2/TRBV6-3,TRBJ1-5,NA,TGTGCCAGCAGCCGTCTTAAGGGGGAATATCAGCCCCAGCATTTT,CASSRLKGEYQPQHF
NA,TRBV7-3,TRBJ2-3,NA,TGTGCCAGCAGCTTAAGGGGCCGTGGCGGTAGCACAGATACGCAGTATTTT,CASSLRGRGGSTDTQYF
NA,TRBV29-1,TRBJ1-5,NA,TGCAGCGTGACCGACGGGGGCAATCAGCCCCAGCATTTT,CSVTDGGNQPQHF
NA,TRBV5-1,TRBJ2-5,TRBD2,TGCGCCAGCAGCTTGGATCTTTCGGGGGGACAAGAGACCCAGTACTTC,CASSLDLSGGQETQYF
NA,TRBV5-1,TRBJ2-5,NA,TGCGCCAGCAGCGTACAGGGTCTAGGTCCGGAGACCCAGTACTTC,CASSVQGLGPETQYF
NA,TRBV29-1,TRBJ2-1,TRBD2,TGCAGCTCCCCCGGGACTAGCGGGTACAATGAGCAGTTCTTC,CSSPGTSGYNEQFF
NA,TRBV19,TRBJ1-1,TRBD1,TGTGCCAGTAGTATCCCGGGACAGTGGAACACTGAAGCTTTCTTT,CASSIPGQWNTEAFF
NA,TRBV7-3,TRBJ1-3,NA,TGTGCCAGCAGCTCGGGTCCTCCCAGCTCTGGAAACACCATATATTTT,CASSSGPPSSGNTIYF
NA,TRBV3-1/TRBV3-2,TRBJ1-2,NA,TGTGCCAGCAGCGACACAGGGTCCATTAACTATGGCTACACCTTC,CASSDTGSINYGYTF
NA,TRBV5-4,TRBJ2-4,NA,TGTGCCAGCAGCTCCACGGGGACCAAAAACATTCAGTACTTC,CASSSTGTKNIQYF
NA,TRBV11-2,TRBJ2-7,NA,TGTGCCAGCAGCTTAGGGCAGGGTGGCGAGCAGTACTTC,CASSLGQGGEQYF
NA,TRBV4-1,TRBJ2-7,TRBD2,TGCGCCAGCAGCCCAACGGGAGGGGGTGGCTACGAGCAGTACTTC,CASSPTGGGGYEQYF
NA,TRBV6-2/TRBV6-3,TRBJ2-7,NA,TGTGCCAGCAGTTACGGAGGATCCGGGGTCGAGCAGTACTTC,CASSYGGSGVEQYF
NA,TRBV12-5,TRBJ2-7,NA,TGTGCTAGTGGTTCGGGACCCTCAGGGGACCCTCAAGCCAGAGGCTGGGATTACGAGCAGTACTTC,CASGSGPSGDPQARGWDYEQYF
NA,TRBV6-5,TRBJ1-6,TRBD1,TGTGCCAGCCGACAGGGGTATAATTCACCCCTCCACTTT,CASRQGYNSPLHF
few,TRBV5-4,TRBJ2-2,NA,TGTGCCAGCAGCCCCGCGGGGCCGAGCACCGGGGAGCTGTTTTTT,CASSPAGPSTGELFF
NA,TRBV18,TRBJ1-3,TRBD1,TGTGCCAGCTCTCTACAGGGGGCAGTAGGAAACACCATATATTTT,CASSLQGAVGNTIYF
NA,TRBV19,TRBJ1-2,TRBD1,TGTGCCAGTAGTCGGGAGGACAGGGGAATACATGGCTACACCTTC,CASSREDRGIHGYTF
NA,TRBV19,TRBJ1-1,NA,TGTGCCAGTAGTATCGGGGGGACTATGAACACTGAAGCTTTCTTT,CASSIGGTMNTEAFF
few,TRBV4-1,TRBJ2-7,NA,TGCGCCAGCAGCCAGGCTGCTGGGGACATCTACGAGCAGTACTTC,CASSQAAGDIYEQYF
NA,TRBV27,TRBJ2-2,NA,TGTGCCAGCAGTTACGGCAGCAGGGGCGGGGAGCTGTTTTTT,CASSYGSRGGELFF
NA,TRBV6-5,TRBJ2-1,NA,TGTGCCAGCACGGAGGGGGGGCTTGAGCAGTTCTTC,CASTEGGLEQFF
NA,TRBV6-5,TRBJ1-5,TRBD1,TGTGCCAGCGCCGACAGGGGGAGCAATCAGCCCCAGCATTTT,CASADRGSNQPQHF